The sequence of this TCR beta chain was determined in a study of blood T cell repertoires in COVID-19. The overall study: Italy, Spain and the United States were the sources of the convalescent and acute COVID-19 samples.

Clones were read by immunoSEQ multiplex PCR, and TCRdb kept only the in-frame ones, dropping some. The table has some 340,000 clones, around nine tenths seen once; the top ten hold about 4%. In germline, CDR1 is PRHDT, CDR2 FYEKMQ (reference sequence). This CDR3 has 13 amino acids. V lost 4 bases and J lost 4; bases outside the gene matches: 4. Study members were between about 18 and 100 years old and lived in some 26 US regions. This sequence joins TRBV13 and TRBJ2-7, with TRBD2 identical over 7 bases. Material: PBMCs or T cells enriched from blood (not recorded which). The TCR comes from a woman aged 25 to 39 who had been exposed to COVID-19. Here the CDR3 DNA reads TGTGCCAGCAGCTCAGGACTAGAGTACGAGCAGTACTTC. It translates to CASSSGLEYEQYF.